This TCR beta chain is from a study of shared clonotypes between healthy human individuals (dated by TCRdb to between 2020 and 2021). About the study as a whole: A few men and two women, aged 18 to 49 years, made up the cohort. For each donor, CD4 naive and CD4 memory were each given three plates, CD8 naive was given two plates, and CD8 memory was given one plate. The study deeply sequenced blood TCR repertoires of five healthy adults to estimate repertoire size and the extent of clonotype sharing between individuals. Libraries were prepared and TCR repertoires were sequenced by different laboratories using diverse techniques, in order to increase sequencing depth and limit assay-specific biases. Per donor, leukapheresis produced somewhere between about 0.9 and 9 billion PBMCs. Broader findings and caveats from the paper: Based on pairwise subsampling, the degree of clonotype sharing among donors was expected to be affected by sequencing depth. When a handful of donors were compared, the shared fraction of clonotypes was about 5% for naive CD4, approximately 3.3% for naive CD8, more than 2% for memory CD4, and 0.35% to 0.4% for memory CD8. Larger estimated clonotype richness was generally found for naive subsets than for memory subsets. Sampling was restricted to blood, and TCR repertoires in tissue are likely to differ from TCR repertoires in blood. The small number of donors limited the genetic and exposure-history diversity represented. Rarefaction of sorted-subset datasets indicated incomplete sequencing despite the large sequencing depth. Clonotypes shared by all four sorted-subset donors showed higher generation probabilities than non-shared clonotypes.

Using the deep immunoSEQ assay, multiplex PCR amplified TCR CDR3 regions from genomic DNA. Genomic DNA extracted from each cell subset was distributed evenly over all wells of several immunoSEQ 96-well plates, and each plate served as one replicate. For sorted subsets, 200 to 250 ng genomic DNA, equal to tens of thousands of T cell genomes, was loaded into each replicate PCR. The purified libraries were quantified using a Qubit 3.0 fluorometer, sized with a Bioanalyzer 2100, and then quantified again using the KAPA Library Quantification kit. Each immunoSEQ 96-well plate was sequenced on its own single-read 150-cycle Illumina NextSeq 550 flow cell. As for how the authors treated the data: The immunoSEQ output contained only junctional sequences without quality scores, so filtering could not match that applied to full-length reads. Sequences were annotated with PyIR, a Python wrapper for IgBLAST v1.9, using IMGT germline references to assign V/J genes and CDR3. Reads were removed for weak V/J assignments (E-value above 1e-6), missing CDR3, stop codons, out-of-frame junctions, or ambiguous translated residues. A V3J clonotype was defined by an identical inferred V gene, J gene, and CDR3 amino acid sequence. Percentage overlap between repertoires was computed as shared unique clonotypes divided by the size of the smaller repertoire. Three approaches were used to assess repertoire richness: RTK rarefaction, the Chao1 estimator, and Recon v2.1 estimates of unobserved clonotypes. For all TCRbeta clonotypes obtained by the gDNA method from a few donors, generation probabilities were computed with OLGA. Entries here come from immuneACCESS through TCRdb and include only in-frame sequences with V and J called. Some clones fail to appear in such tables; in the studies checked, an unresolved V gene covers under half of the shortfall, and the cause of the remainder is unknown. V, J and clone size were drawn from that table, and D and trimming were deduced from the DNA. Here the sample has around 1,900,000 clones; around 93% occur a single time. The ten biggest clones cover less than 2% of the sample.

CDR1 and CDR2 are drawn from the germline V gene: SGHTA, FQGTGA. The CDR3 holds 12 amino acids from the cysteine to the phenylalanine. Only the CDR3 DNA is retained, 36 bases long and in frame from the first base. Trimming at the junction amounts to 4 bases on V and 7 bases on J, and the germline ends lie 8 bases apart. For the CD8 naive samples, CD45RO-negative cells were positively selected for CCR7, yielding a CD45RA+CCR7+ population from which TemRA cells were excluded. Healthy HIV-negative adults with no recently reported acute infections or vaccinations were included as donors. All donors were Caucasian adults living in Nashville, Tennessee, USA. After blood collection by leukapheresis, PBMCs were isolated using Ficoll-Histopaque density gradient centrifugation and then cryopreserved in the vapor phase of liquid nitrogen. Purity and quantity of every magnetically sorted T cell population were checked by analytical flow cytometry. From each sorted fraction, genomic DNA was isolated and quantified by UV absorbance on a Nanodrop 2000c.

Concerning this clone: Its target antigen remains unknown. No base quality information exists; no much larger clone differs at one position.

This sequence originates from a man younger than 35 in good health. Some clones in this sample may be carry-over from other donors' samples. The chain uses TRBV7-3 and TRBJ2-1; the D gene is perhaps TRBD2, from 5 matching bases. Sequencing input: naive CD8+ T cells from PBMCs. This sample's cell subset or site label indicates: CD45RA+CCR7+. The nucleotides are TGTGCCAGCAGCTCGCGAGGGAATGAGCAGTTCTTC. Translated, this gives CASSSRGNEQFF.